This T cell receptor beta chain was sequenced for a study of breast tumors, draining lymph nodes, adjacent tissues. This clonotype was seen repeatedly, ten times or more. Its antigen is currently unknown. From the multiplex PCR reads, TCRdb called clonotypes with MiXCR, one entry per CDR3 protein. The sample consists of 45,000 to 60,000 distinct CDR3 sequences, more than 20% of them appearing once. Study-level results: Tumor T cell lymph node origin was a supported hypothesis, not proven. Most tumor T cells seemingly derive from lymph node, then expand in tumor. Tumors had less TCR diversity than lymph nodes, more than nontumor tissue.

Looked up from germline, CDR1 is SGHKS and CDR2 is YYEKEE (reference sequence). The V gene end was trimmed by 2 bases and the J gene end by 4 bases; junction bases not matched to a gene: 9. The CDR3 sequence is 15 residues long. The chain employs TRBV5-5 and TRBJ2-7; 7 bases match TRBD2. This TCR came from a female donor with breast cancer. Some clones in this sample may be carry-over from other donors' samples. Sequencing used breast tumor tissue. The CDR3 here is CASSFRTSQVYEQYF. In DNA, the CDR3 is TGTGCCAGCAGCTTCCGGACTAGTCAGGTTTACGAGCAGTACTTC.